What follows are 9 T cell receptor beta chains derived from one specimen sequenced in a study of T cells after yellow fever vaccination. MiXCR, run by TCRdb on the 5' RACE reads, gives a single entry per CDR3 protein. Here the sample spans 450,000 to 650,000 distinct CDR3 sequences, approximately 12% being singletons. The sequencing here drew on PBMCs, taken on the day of the yellow fever booster vaccination. Receptor source: a man younger than 40 who received the YFV17D yellow fever vaccine.

This clonotype was seen many times. This chain joins TRBV7-2 and TRBJ2-5, with D hard to call. With 2 bases removed from V and 5 bases from J, the gap between germline ends came to 9 bases. Per germline, CDR1 SGHTA and CDR2 FQGNSA. The CDR3 is made up of 13 amino acids. CDR3 nucleotide sequence: TGTGCCAGCAGCTTATCGGGCATTGAGACCCAGTACTTC. Protein sequence: CASSLSGIETQYF.

This clonotype occurred a few times. V and J are TRBV27 and TRBJ2-2, with 15 bases lining up with TRBD2. V lost 5 bases to trimming and J lost 5 bases; unmatched junction nucleotides: 3. The CDR3 is 16 residues long. Germline CDR1 reads MNHEY; CDR2 reads SMNVEV (reference sequence). In nucleotides, the CDR3 is TGTGCCAGCAGTCCAGGGACTAGCGGGAGGACCGGGGAGCTGTTTTTT. Translating gives CASSPGTSGRTGELFF.

A few counts support this clonotype. The chain uses TRBV5-1 and TRBJ1-2; D gene uncertain. Trimming removed 0 bases at V and 7 bases at J, with 10 bases between. Per germline, CDR1 SGHRS and CDR2 YFSETQ. This CDR3 is built from 13 residues. This CDR3 is CASSLASRSGYTF. The CDR3 bases are TGCGCCAGCAGCTTGGCCTCCAGGTCTGGCTACACCTTC.

This clonotype showed up many times. The gene calls are TRBV11-1 and TRBJ2-1; D might be TRBD1 (6 bases). V was clipped by 7 bases and J by 2 bases, with 12 bases between them. The CDR3 runs 14 residues. CDR1 is SGHAT and CDR2 is FQDESV in the germline V gene (reference sequence). DNA for the CDR3: TGTGCCAGCACCCAGACAGGAGCCTACAATGAGCAGTTCTTC. This codes for CASTQTGAYNEQFF.

This clonotype was seen a handful of times. This rearrangement joins TRBV28 to TRBJ2-7; 8 nucleotides line up with TRBD1. The V gene end was trimmed by 0 bases and the J gene end by 7 bases; junction bases not matched to a gene: 8. Germline CDR1 and CDR2: MDHEN and SYDVKM. This CDR3 is 15 amino acids long. The CDR3 spells CASSLWGTGTREQYF. The CDR3 DNA reads as TGTGCCAGCAGTTTATGGGGGACAGGTACGCGGGAGCAGTACTTC.

The chain recombines TRBV29-1 with TRBJ2-7; 9 positions match TRBD1. This CDR3 is built from 13 residues. Trimming cost V 3 bases and J 4 bases; bases outside gene matches: 4. From germline, CDR1 is SQVTM and CDR2 ANQGSEA. This CDR3 reads CSVEGTGFYEQYF. The DNA of the CDR3 is TGCAGCGTTGAGGGGACAGGGTTTTACGAGCAGTACTTC.

The V and J genes are TRBV28 and TRBJ2-5; tentatively, D is TRBD1 or TRBD2 (6 bases each). Trimming cost V 5 bases and J 5 bases, with 15 bases left between them. This CDR3 region has 14 residues. Per the germline V gene, CDR1 is MDHEN and CDR2 is SYDVKM. The CDR3 DNA sequence: TGTGCCAGCAGTGCCTCTGGGGGGCTTGAGACCCAGTACTTC. Protein sequence: CASSASGGLETQYF.

This clonotype occurred a few times. The chain carries TRBV5-1 and TRBJ2-1; 11 nucleotides align to TRBD1. J was trimmed by 6 bases and V by 2 bases; bases with no gene match: 7. Germline loops: CDR1 SGHRS, CDR2 YFSETQ. CDR3 length equals 16 residues. In nucleotides, the CDR3 is TGCGCCAGCAGCTTTTTTTTCGGGACAGGGGGCAATGAGCAGTTCTTC. Its protein is CASSFFFGTGGNEQFF.

This clonotype has more than one count but fewer than ten. This chain uses TRBV5-1 with TRBJ2-2, with D unresolved. The CDR3 contains 12 residues. The V gene's germline CDR1 is SGHRS and CDR2 YFSETQ. Trimming left V 3 bases short and J 8 bases short, with 8 bases between. The CDR3 here is CASSWVQGELFF. CDR3 sequence (DNA): TGCGCCAGCAGCTGGGTCCAAGGGGAGCTGTTTTTT.